These T cell receptor beta chains were read from a single sample in a study of blood T cell repertoires in COVID-19. This table comes from immunoSEQ multiplex PCR, and its TCRdb copy is limited to in-frame clones, with some not included. The sample contains approximately 260,000 clones, roughly 86% of which appear only once. The specimen was PBMCs or T cells enriched from blood (not recorded which). All receptors come from a woman in her 40s with acute COVID-19. CDR3s include the opening cysteine and the closing phenylalanine or tryptophan. A D gene is named only where the DNA matches it firmly. The size of a clone is reported for some rows only, either as once, few or many, or as a class for expanded clones.

clone size	D gene	V gene	J gene	CDR3 protein	CDR3 DNA
.	.	TRBV1	TRBJ2-1	CTSSWGGSSGLYNEQFF	TGCACCAGCAGCTGGGGTGGTTCTAGCGGCCTTTACAATGAGCAGTTCTTC
.	TRBD1	TRBV2	TRBJ1-2	CASSPGQGTYTF	TGTGCCAGCAGTCCGGGACAGGGTACCTACACCTTC
.	TRBD2	TRBV5-1	TRBJ2-1	CASSPRLASSYNEQFF	TGCGCCAGCAGCCCCCGACTAGCGAGCTCCTACAATGAGCAGTTCTTC
.	.	TRBV18	TRBJ2-1	CASSPQQGGTQHYNEQFF	TGTGCCAGCTCACCTCAACAGGGGGGGACGCAACACTACAATGAGCAGTTCTTC
few	.	TRBV10-1	TRBJ2-7	CASSVGRQAISYEQYF	TGCGCCAGCAGTGTTGGTCGACAGGCCATCTCCTACGAGCAGTACTTC
.	.	TRBV4-1	TRBJ2-7	CASSREGVEQYF	TGCGCCAGCAGCCGCGAGGGTGTCGAGCAGTACTTC
.	TRBD2	TRBV28	TRBJ2-2	CASSDPGTNPTGELFF	TGTGCCAGCAGTGATCCCGGGACTAACCCCACCGGGGAGCTGTTTTTT
once	.	TRBV5-1	TRBJ1-1	CATRGGVGDTEAFF	TGCGCCACCCGGGGGGGCGTCGGGGACACTGAAGCTTTCTTT
.	TRBD2	TRBV11-2	TRBJ2-5	CASSLNRLAGWETQYF	TGTGCCAGCAGCTTAAACCGACTAGCGGGATGGGAGACCCAGTACTTC
.	TRBD1	TRBV19	TRBJ1-6	CASGTGGVSPLHF	TGTGCCAGTGGGACAGGGGGCGTTTCACCCCTCCACTTT
.	TRBD2	TRBV14	TRBJ2-3	CASSQLAGPSTDTQYF	TGTGCCAGCAGCCAACTAGCGGGACCTAGCACAGATACGCAGTATTTT
.	TRBD1	TRBV2	TRBJ2-7	CAGGGQGSYEQYF	TGTGCCGGGGGGGGACAGGGGAGCTACGAGCAGTACTTC
.	TRBD2	TRBV7-9	TRBJ2-7	CASIQKASGVLAGAYEQYF	TGTGCCAGCATCCAGAAAGCCAGTGGGGTACTAGCGGGAGCCTACGAGCAGTACTTC